These 27 T cell receptor beta chains were all obtained from the same sample, sequenced in a study of blood T cell repertoires in COVID-19. Clones were read by immunoSEQ multiplex PCR, and TCRdb kept only the in-frame ones, dropping some. Of some 250,000 clones listed, around 86% are singletons. Sequencing was carried out using PBMCs or T cells enriched from blood (not recorded which). All receptors derive from a man in his late teens or twenties who had recovered from COVID-19.

The V call is TRBV29-1, the J call TRBJ2-7; D is ambiguous. V was trimmed by 4 bases and J by 2 bases, leaving 15 bases between them. In germline, CDR1 is SQVTM, CDR2 ANQGSEA. The length of the CDR3 is 14 residues. CDR3 DNA sequence: TGCAGCGTTGCGGCAGCGCCAAACCCCTACGAGCAGTACTTC. It yields the protein CSVAAAPNPYEQYF.

The chain employs TRBV5-4 and TRBJ1-4; D is unresolved. V lost 4 bases to trimming and J lost 2 bases, with 6 bases between them. The CDR3 consists of 13 residues. CDR1 is SGHNT and CDR2 is YYREEE in the germline V gene (reference sequence). CDR3 amino acids: CASSPGTNEKLFF. DNA for the CDR3: TGTGCCAGCAGCCCCGGGACTAATGAAAAACTGTTTTTT.

The rearrangement uses TRBV10-2 and TRBJ1-2; D is unresolved. Trimming removed 6 bases from V and 5 bases from J, with 16 bases in between. In germline, CDR1 is WSHSY, CDR2 SAAADI. The CDR3 is made up of 14 amino acids. In nucleotides, the CDR3 is TGCGCCAGCAGACGAGCCCCCAATGATTATGGCTACACCTTC. Translated: CASRRAPNDYGYTF.

This chain links TRBV9 with TRBJ2-3; 10 nucleotides line up with TRBD2. Germline trimming cut 0 bases from V and 2 bases from J; bases unmatched to any gene: 6. This CDR3 comprises 17 residues. CDR1 and CDR2 from the germline V gene are SGDLS and YYNGEE. For the CDR3, the DNA is TGTGCCAGCAGCGTAGGAAATAGCGGGGGGTTCACAGATACGCAGTATTTT. Translating gives CASSVGNSGGFTDTQYF.

This clone was recorded only once. The DNA of the CDR3 is TGTGCCAGTAGCAGTCATACAAACACTGAAGCTTTCTTT. The encoded protein is CASSSHTNTEAFF. The chain employs TRBV19 and TRBJ1-1; D not certain. From germline, CDR1 is LNHDA and CDR2 SQIVND (reference sequence). The V and J ends lost 6 bases and 2 bases respectively, with 10 bases between them. The length of the CDR3 is 13 residues.

This clone was counted a single time. The J gene is TRBJ1-6, the V gene TRBV25-1, with 8 bases aligning to TRBD1. J lost 8 bases, V lost 7 bases, and 4 bases had no gene match. The CDR3 runs to 13 residues. The V gene's germline CDR1 is MGHDK and CDR2 SYGVNS. CDR3 in amino acids: CASTGGIDSPLHF. CDR3 nucleotide sequence: TGTGCCAGCACAGGGGGCATCGATTCACCCCTCCACTTT. Full variable domain (missing parts from reference TRBV25-1 and TRBJ1-6): EADIYQTPRYLVIGTGKKITLECSQTMGHDKMYWYQQDPGMELHLIHYSYGVNSTEKGDLSSESTVSRIRTEHFPLTLESARPSHTSQYLCASTGGIDSPLHFGNGTRLTVT.

The chain couples TRBV4-2 to TRBJ1-1; TRBD1 might be the D (6 bases). CDR1 is LGHNA and CDR2 is YNFKEQ in the germline V gene. The CDR3 runs to 16 residues. Trimming pared 0 bases from V and 0 bases from J, leaving 11 bases between. The CDR3 nucleotides read TGTGCCAGCAGCCAAGATGGTTCAGGGGTGAACACTGAAGCTTTCTTT. It translates to CASSQDGSGVNTEAFF.

The chain uses TRBV12-5 and TRBJ1-1, with TRBD1 matching 12 bases. The CDR3 is 16 amino acids. The junction had 6 bases not matched to a gene; V was cut back by 2 bases and J by 5 bases. Per the germline V gene, CDR1 is LGHNT and CDR2 is FRNRAP. The CDR3 DNA reads as TGTGCTAGTGGTTTGTTTCCGGGACAGGGGGCAACTGAAGCTTTCTTT. Its protein product is CASGLFPGQGATEAFF.

This clone has only one observation. The chain combines TRBV10-2 with TRBJ1-4, with 7 positions matching TRBD1. Trimming cost V 5 bases and J 13 bases; bases outside gene matches: 7. This CDR3 has 12 residues. CDR1 WSHSY and CDR2 SAAADI come from the germline V gene. CDR3 sequence reads: CASSSTGDGLFF. CDR3 DNA: TGCGCCAGCAGTTCAACAGGGGATGGACTGTTTTTT.

The chain links TRBV4-2 to TRBJ2-7; a weak D match, TRBD2 (6 bases). The CDR3 length is 19 residues. Trimming took off 0 bases at V and 2 bases at J, with 23 bases between the two ends. From germline, CDR1 is LGHNA and CDR2 YNFKEQ. Here the CDR3 reads CASSQEYSRERGKPYEQYF. As DNA, the CDR3 is TGTGCCAGCAGCCAAGAGTACTCCCGTGAACGGGGGAAGCCCTACGAGCAGTACTTC.

The V and J genes are TRBV7-2 and TRBJ2-2, with 11 bases aligning to TRBD2. This CDR3 contains 19 residues. V dropped 5 bases and J dropped 0; count of bases not matched to a gene: 11. In germline, CDR1 is SGHTA, CDR2 FQGNSA. CDR3 nucleotide sequence: TGTGCCAGCAGCAAATCCCGGACTAGCGGGTACGCGAACACCGGGGAGCTGTTTTTT. Its translation is CASSKSRTSGYANTGELFF.

This clone was observed once. This sequence joins TRBV3-1 (or the pseudogene TRBV3-2) and TRBJ2-5, with D perhaps TRBD1 (5 bases). V lost 6 bases, J lost 0 bases, and 11 bases lay in between. The germline V gene encodes CDR1 LGHDT and CDR2 YNNKEL (reference sequence). The CDR3 covers 14 residues. This CDR3 reads CASRQQENQETQYF. In DNA form, the CDR3 reads TGTGCCAGCAGACAACAGGAAAACCAAGAGACCCAGTACTTC.

CDR3 coding DNA: TGCAGCGCCGGGGACCGGGGGGCCCTAGGCTATGGCTACACCTTC. Translated: CSAGDRGALGYGYTF. This chain uses TRBV29-1 with TRBJ1-2, with D perhaps matching TRBD1 (6 bases). Germline lookup yields CDR1 SQVTM and CDR2 ANQGSEA. This CDR3 has 15 amino acids. The V gene lost 7 bases and the J gene lost 4 bases, with 22 bases spanning the gap.

The CDR3 DNA reads TGTGCCATCAGGGGACTAGCGGGAGAGGTGGTGTTCGGCACAGATACGCAGTATTTT. It codes for CAIRGLAGEVVFGTDTQYF. This chain connects TRBV10-3 to TRBJ2-3, with 14 bases matching TRBD2. With V trimmed by 6 bases and J by 1 base, 12 bases remained unmatched. This CDR3 is built from 19 residues. Germline CDR1 and CDR2: ENHRY and SYGVKD.

This chain links TRBV7-2 with TRBJ2-3; 8 nucleotides line up with TRBD2. CDR1 and CDR2 (germline): SGHTA, FQGNSA. CDR3 size: 14 residues. Trimming took 6 bases from V and 1 from J; bases not matched to a gene: 3. Here the CDR3 reads CASSAGGRTDTQYF. CDR3 sequence (DNA): TGTGCCAGCAGTGCGGGGGGCCGCACAGATACGCAGTATTTT.

CDR3 bases: TGTGCCAGCAGCCCACGAGGGGGGGGCGAGCAGTACTTC. It translates to CASSPRGGGEQYF. The chain joins TRBV7-9 to TRBJ2-7; TRBD2 might be the D (7 bases). The CDR3 has 13 amino acids. CDR1 is SEHNR and CDR2 is FQNEAQ in the germline V gene (reference sequence). V dropped 5 bases and J dropped 6 bases, with 14 bases sitting between them. Full variable domain (remainder filled in from reference TRBV7-9 and TRBJ2-7): DTGVSQNPRHKITKRGQNVTFRCDPISEHNRLYWYRQTLGQGPEFLTYFQNEAQLEKSRLLSDRFSAERPKGSFSTLEIQRTEQGDSAMYLCASSPRGGGEQYFGPGTRLTVT.

This clone was seen once. The chain recombines TRBV6-1 with TRBJ2-1; 11 bases match TRBD2. Germline lookup yields CDR1 MNHNS and CDR2 SASEGT. The CDR3 runs 20 residues. Trimming took 4 bases from V and 7 from J; bases not matched to a gene: 21. The DNA for the CDR3 is TGTGCCAGCAGTGCGCTAGTAGGATGGATAGCGGGAGGGCCCGGAAATGAGCAGTTCTTC. This gives the protein CASSALVGWIAGGPGNEQFF.

V usage is TRBV18 and J usage is TRBJ2-3, with 11 nucleotides matching TRBD2. V shed 5 bases and J 5 bases; nucleotides not matched to a gene: 6. CDR1 and CDR2 (germline): KGHSH, LQKENI. The CDR3 runs to 15 residues. The CDR3 DNA sequence: TGTGCCAGCTCATCACTAGCGGGGGTTGGAGATACGCAGTATTTT. This gives the protein CASSSLAGVGDTQYF. Together with reference TRBV18 and TRBJ2-3, the CDR3 gives the full variable domain: NAGVMQNPRHLVRRRGQEARLRCSPMKGHSHVYWYRQLPEEGLKFMVYLQKENIIDESGMPKERFSAEFPKEGPSILRIQQVVRGDSAAYFCASSSLAGVGDTQYFGPGTRLTVL.

The V call is TRBV28, the J call TRBJ1-4; 7 positions match TRBD1. The V segment lost 2 bases and the J segment 8 bases; nucleotides outside the gene matches: 8. CDR1 and CDR2 (germline): MDHEN, SYDVKM. This CDR3 has 15 residues. The CDR3 loop reads CASSLSGRGLEKLFF. The CDR3 DNA sequence: TGTGCCAGCAGTTTAAGCGGCAGGGGGTTGGAAAAACTGTTTTTT. Combining the CDR3 with reference TRBV28 and TRBJ1-4 gives the whole variable domain DVKVTQSSRYLVKRTGEKVFLECVQDMDHENMFWYRQDPGLGLRLIYFSYDVKMKEKGDIPEGYSVSREKKERFSLILESASTNQTSMYLCASSLSGRGLEKLFFGSGTQLSVL.

The chain joins TRBV7-9 to TRBJ2-7, with D possibly being TRBD2 (5 bases). The V end lost 2 bases, the J end lost 5 bases, and 16 bases lay between the germline ends. The CDR3 sequence is 15 residues long. Germline V gene lookup returns CDR1 SEHNR and CDR2 FQNEAQ (reference sequence). CDR3 coding DNA: TGTGCCAGCAGCTTAATCACGGGGTGGAGCGACGAGCAGTACTTC. It codes for CASSLITGWSDEQYF.

The V call is TRBV30, the J call TRBJ2-7; 7 bases line up with TRBD2. J lost 0 bases, V lost 0 bases, and 5 bases had no gene match. CDR1 and CDR2 (germline): GTSNPN, SVGIG (reference sequence). The CDR3 covers 15 residues. The CDR3 here is CAWSVRRERSYEQYF. Written as DNA, the CDR3 is TGTGCCTGGAGTGTACGGCGGGAGCGCTCCTACGAGCAGTACTTC. Full variable domain (remainder filled in from reference TRBV30 and TRBJ2-7): SQTIHQWPATLVQPVGSPLSLECTVEGTSNPNLYWYRQAAGRGLQLLFYSVGIGQISSEVPQNLSASRPQDRQFILSSKKLLLSDSGFYLCAWSVRRERSYEQYFGPGTRLTVT.

This clone was picked up one time. The V call is TRBV7-2, the J call TRBJ2-3; 12 bases line up with TRBD2. J lost 2 bases, V lost 2 bases, and 2 bases had no gene match. Germline CDR1 SGHTA, CDR2 FQGNSA. The CDR3 has 16 amino acids. CDR3 nucleotides: TGTGCCAGCAGCTTACTAGCGGGGGGGCTCACAGATACGCAGTATTTT. Its protein is CASSLLAGGLTDTQYF.

The V gene is TRBV18, the J gene TRBJ2-2, with 10 bases aligning to TRBD2. The CDR3 runs 16 residues. Germline-derived CDR1 and CDR2 are KGHSH and LQKENI. The trim removed 6 bases at V and 4 bases at J, leaving 8 bases unmatched. The chain's CDR3 is CASSLGLADPTGELFF. CDR3 nucleotide sequence: TGTGCCAGCTCTCTAGGACTAGCGGACCCCACCGGGGAGCTGTTTTTT.

V and J are TRBV28 and TRBJ2-7; 9 bases line up with TRBD1. CDR1 and CDR2 from the germline V gene are MDHEN and SYDVKM. The CDR3 sequence is 15 residues long. Germline trimming cut 4 bases from V and 2 bases from J; bases unmatched to any gene: 6. The CDR3 loop is CASSSGQGPTYEQYF. The CDR3 nucleotides read TGTGCCAGCAGTTCGGGACAGGGCCCTACCTACGAGCAGTACTTC.

The chain couples TRBV5-1 to TRBJ2-2; D is possibly TRBD2 (6 bases). Trimming shortened V by 1 base and J by 8 bases, and 12 bases separated the two germline ends. This CDR3 has 14 residues. CDR1 is SGHRS and CDR2 is YFSETQ in the germline V gene. The DNA for the CDR3 is TGCGCCAGCAGCTTGCGGGGTAGCGGAGGGGAGCTGTTTTTT. Amino acids: CASSLRGSGGELFF.

The chain links TRBV7-8 to TRBJ1-2, with unresolved D. V was clipped by 4 bases and J by 1 base, with 7 bases between them. The CDR3 covers 13 residues. Germline loops: CDR1 SGHVS, CDR2 FQNEAQ. The CDR3 nucleotides read TGTGCCAGCAGCTCGGGAGATAACTATGGCTACACCTTC. Translated, it gives CASSSGDNYGYTF.

The V and J genes are TRBV4-1 and TRBJ2-6, with a possible D match to TRBD2 (5 bases). V was cut by 4 bases and J by 1 base, with 11 bases left in between. CDR1 and CDR2 from the germline V gene are MGHRA and YSYEKL. The CDR3 has 16 residues. CDR3 in amino acids: CASSPPGLSGANVLTF. CDR3 coding DNA: TGCGCCAGCAGCCCCCCGGGATTATCTGGGGCCAACGTCCTGACTTTC.